These T cell receptor beta chains were read from a single sample in a study of blood T cell repertoires in COVID-19. Assay: immunoSEQ multiplex PCR; the TCRdb copy retains only in-frame clones and omits some. There are about 64,000 clones in the sample; over 75% occur only once, and less than 55% lies in the top ten. Sequences were obtained from peripheral blood. The receptors originated from a woman in her sixties with COVID-19, enrolled during active disease. Both conserved end residues are part of each CDR3. A clone size is listed for some rows: how often the clone was seen (once, few, many), or a class if it is expanded.

V gene: TRBV5-1
J gene: TRBJ1-1
clone size: once
CDR3 protein: CASSLVRHTNTEAFF

V gene: TRBV6-6
J gene: TRBJ2-7
clone size: -
CDR3 protein: CASTLFGGGANGEQYF

V gene: TRBV5-1
J gene: TRBJ2-3
clone size: -
CDR3 protein: CASSAPRGGTDTQYF

V gene: TRBV7-2
J gene: TRBJ1-1
clone size: -
CDR3 protein: CASSSLSTGTEAFF

V gene: TRBV11-3
J gene: TRBJ2-2
clone size: -
CDR3 protein: CASSFGGGRTGELFF

V gene: TRBV15
J gene: TRBJ1-1
clone size: -
CDR3 protein: CATSSGLTVNTEAFF

V gene: TRBV27
J gene: TRBJ1-5
clone size: -
CDR3 protein: CASSLIGSNQPQHF

V gene: TRBV10-3
J gene: TRBJ1-2
clone size: -
CDR3 protein: CAISDTGGYGYTF

V gene: TRBV29-1
J gene: TRBJ2-3
clone size: -
CDR3 protein: CSVEGGADTQYF

V gene: TRBV2
J gene: TRBJ2-5
clone size: -
CDR3 protein: CASSEGLAGGWETQYF

V gene: TRBV27
J gene: TRBJ2-7
clone size: -
CDR3 protein: CASTRAGKDEQYF

V gene: TRBV3-1/TRBV3-2
J gene: TRBJ2-5
clone size: -
CDR3 protein: CASSHGSHRWYQETQYF

V gene: TRBV10-1
J gene: TRBJ1-1
clone size: -
CDR3 protein: CASSERQGSTTEAFF

V gene: TRBV27
J gene: TRBJ1-2
clone size: -
CDR3 protein: CASSPGQGNYGYTF